One T cell receptor beta chain is described in this entry. This clonotype was detected ten times or more. This clone's antigen is unknown. Qualities for individual bases were not recorded, and no much larger clone is one base off. Trimming takes 4 bases off V and 4 bases off J; junction bases not matched to a gene: 2. The germline V gene sets CDR1 to LGHNA and CDR2 to YSLEER. The CDR3 numbers 13 residues from cysteine through phenylalanine. Solely the CDR3 DNA is kept, with 39 bases framed from the first base. These data originate in a study of early T cells in non-severe SARS-CoV-2 infection (dated by TCRdb to the early 2020s). As for the study more broadly: Bulk RNA from unsorted whole blood was used for TCR sequencing, so alpha and beta chains could not be paired. General study outcomes and caveats: VDJdb matching was skewed toward anti-spike CD8 responses and likely underestimated virus-specific expansions by missing private and CD4 specificities.

Libraries were constructed by 5' RACE. This sample was sequenced with a NextSeq 500. The TCR library protocol attached unique molecular identifiers to individual cDNA molecules to correct for sequencing error and PCR bias. Both TCR alpha and beta chains were sequenced, and tight co-correlation was observed between alpha and beta sequence abundances in each sample. For the original study's pipeline: V gene, J gene and CDR3 annotation of TCR sequences was performed with Decombinator V4. TCRs were defined as expanded if a significant change between any two time points was detected under a Poisson model with p below 0.0001. Abundances of TCRs were expressed as counts per million after normalisation to the total number of TCRs sequenced in each sample. TRAV1-2 paired with TRAJ12, TRAJ20 or TRAJ33 defined MAIT TCRs, while TRAV10 paired with TRAJ18 defined iNKT TCRs. A search of VDJdb, accessed on 1 November 2021, was run for TCRs annotated to CMV, EBV and SARS-CoV-2, with TCRs annotated for multiple antigens excluded. TCRdb passed the public sequencing reads through fastp at Q25 and MiXCR, retaining productive beta sequences. Under each unique CDR3 protein, matching rows form one entry showing the most common genes and DNA. What appears here as the V and J calls and clone size reflects TCRdb's work, not the paper's. The sample profile shows more than 80,000 distinct CDR3 sequences; roughly 13% of them were found once. Clones ranked in the top ten supply about 1.5% of the sample.

Set within a cohort of healthcare workers in London, UK, this nested case-control study involved weekly PCR testing of nasopharyngeal swabs along with blood sampling. Healthcare workers were recruited during the week of the UK lockdown, between 23 and 31 March 2020, and followed weekly for up to about 16 weeks. Sequenced sample: whole blood. This sequence originates from an adult who was a healthcare worker with PCR-confirmed SARS-CoV-2 infection or an uninfected control (not recorded which). The rearrangement joined TRBV4-3 to TRBJ2-3, and TRBD2 aligns with 7 junction nucleotides. The DNA is TGCGCCAGCAGCCTGGGGAGGGCAGATACGCAGTATTTT. The translation is CASSLGRADTQYF.